This T cell receptor (beta chain) was sequenced for a study of T cells in Graves' hyperthyroidism and ophthalmopathy. This clonotype was picked up many times. Unmatched junction bases numbered 7, after V lost 4 bases and J lost 0 bases. From germline, CDR1 is DFQATT and CDR2 SNEGSKA (reference sequence). This CDR3 comprises 15 residues. Amplification of TCR beta CDR3 regions was performed using RNA transcripts as template. Researchers ran a first-round RT-PCR on the TCR CDR3 using the HTBI primer set. TCRdb redid the calling of the multiplex PCR reads with MiXCR, one entry per CDR3 protein. Here the sample spans approximately 740,000 distinct CDR3 sequences, around 15% being singletons.

Input material: blood. The gene calls are TRBV20-1 and TRBJ1-1; 8 bases are a match to TRBD1. This TCR was recovered from a woman aged 18-29 years with Graves' hyperthyroidism. CDR3 sequence: CSAKGTGGVNTEAFF. The CDR3 DNA reads as TGCAGTGCTAAAGGGACAGGAGGGGTGAACACTGAAGCTTTCTTT.